The clone carrying this T cell receptor (beta chain) was seen just once. Its antigen remains unidentified. This sample was taken from a study of siplizumab effects on memory and regulatory T cells. Broader study findings: There was no confirmation of the suppressive function of proliferating Tregs from siplizumab cultures. Proliferating CD4+ or CD8+ clones, roughly 75-97% of them, lacked an assignable naive or memory phenotype. Naive T cells appeared more diverse than memory cells and seemed to be major alloresponse contributors.

With 0 bases removed from V and 6 bases from J, the gap between germline ends came to 12 bases. This CDR3 spans 15 amino acids. Per germline, CDR1 SEHNR and CDR2 FQNEAQ (reference sequence). Assaying covered 85,000 to 100,000 TCR templates per sample. The method was immunoSEQ multiplex PCR; TCRdb's version includes in-frame clones alone and lacks a portion of them. The sample includes roughly 120,000 clones, roughly 90% of them seen just once. The source is a human donor in good health. Sequencing was done on a sample of CD4+ T cells sorted from blood. This chain links TRBV7-9 with TRBJ2-1; no definite D call. Here the CDR3 reads CASSLASTVTNEQFF. In nucleotides, the CDR3 is TGTGCCAGCAGCTTAGCGAGTACAGTGACCAATGAGCAGTTCTTC.